The 2 T cell receptor beta chains below were found in one sample sequenced in a study of cytomegalovirus exposure and HLA in healthy donors. The repertoire was sequenced with immunoSEQ multiplex PCR; TCRdb's copy has only in-frame clones and lacks some. The table records some 110,000 clones, around 88% of them present only once. The sequencing input was PBMCs. The receptor set was obtained from a man younger than 35 in good health and CMV-seronegative.

The rearrangement joins TRBV7-6 to TRBJ2-7, with TRBD1 matching 7 bases. Trimming took 0 bases from V and 5 from J; bases not matched to a gene: 13. From germline, CDR1 is SGHVS and CDR2 FNYEAQ. The CDR3 covers 17 residues. Here the CDR3 DNA reads TGTGCCAGCAGCTTAGCTCGCCCGAGGGGGCCCCCCAACGAGCAGTACTTC. Translation: CASSLARPRGPPNEQYF.

This clone showed up just a few times. Here the CDR3 DNA reads TGTGCCAGCAGCGTAGAGGGGGTCACAGATACGCAGTATTTT. Its translation is CASSVEGVTDTQYF. The chain uses TRBV9 and TRBJ2-3; tentative D call: TRBD1 (6 bases). CDR3 size: 14 residues. The V gene's germline CDR1 is SGDLS and CDR2 YYNGEE. Trimming shortened V by 0 bases and J by 2 bases, and 7 bases separated the two germline ends.